This T cell receptor beta chain was found in a study of post-analysis software for immune sequencing data. Background on the study: The cohort encompassed relapsing-remitting, secondary progressive and progressive-relapsing multiple sclerosis disease courses.

Researchers reported that TCR beta cDNA libraries carried unique molecular identifiers. TCRdb re-analysed the PCR reads in MiXCR, keeping a single row per CDR3 protein. The repertoire has roughly 400,000 distinct CDR3 sequences, approximately 37% of them found once; the top ten carry under 9%. This clonotype occurred a few times. The receptor was derived from a girl aged 2-10 years with multiple sclerosis. The specimen was blood.

The CDR3 coding sequence is TGTGCCAGCAGCCCCTCCAAACTAGCGGGGGGGCGGGATGAGCAGTTCTTC. Translation gives CASSPSKLAGGRDEQFF. The rearrangement links TRBV28 to TRBJ2-1, with 13 positions matching TRBD2. The germline V gene has CDR1 MDHEN and CDR2 SYDVKM. Trimming took 6 bases from V and 8 from J; bases not matched to a gene: 13. The CDR3 is 17 residues long.